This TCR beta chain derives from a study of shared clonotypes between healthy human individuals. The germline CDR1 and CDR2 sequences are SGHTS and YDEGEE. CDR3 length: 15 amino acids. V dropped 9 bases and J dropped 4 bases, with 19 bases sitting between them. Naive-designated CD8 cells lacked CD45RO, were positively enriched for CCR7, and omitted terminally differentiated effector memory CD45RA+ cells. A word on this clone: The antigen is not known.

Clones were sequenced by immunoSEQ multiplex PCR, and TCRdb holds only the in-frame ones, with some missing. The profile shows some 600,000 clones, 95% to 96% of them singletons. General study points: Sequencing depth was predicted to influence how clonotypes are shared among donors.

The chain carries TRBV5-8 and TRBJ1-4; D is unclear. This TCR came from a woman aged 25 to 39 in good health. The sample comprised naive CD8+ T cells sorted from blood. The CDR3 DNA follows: TGTGCCACCCCAATCTACATCTCTCTTAATGAAAAACTGTTTTTT. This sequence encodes CATPIYISLNEKLFF.